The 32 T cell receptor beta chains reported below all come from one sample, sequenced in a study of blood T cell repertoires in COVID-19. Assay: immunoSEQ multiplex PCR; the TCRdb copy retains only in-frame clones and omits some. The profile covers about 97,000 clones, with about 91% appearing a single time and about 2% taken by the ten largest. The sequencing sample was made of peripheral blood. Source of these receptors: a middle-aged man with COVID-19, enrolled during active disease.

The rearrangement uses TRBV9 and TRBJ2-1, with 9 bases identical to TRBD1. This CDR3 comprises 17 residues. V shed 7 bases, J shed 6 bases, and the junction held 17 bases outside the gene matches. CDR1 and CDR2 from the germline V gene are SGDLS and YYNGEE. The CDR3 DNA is TGTGCCAGCTCACCTACTACCGGGACAGGGAGGGTCAATGAGCAGTTCTTC. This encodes CASSPTTGTGRVNEQFF.

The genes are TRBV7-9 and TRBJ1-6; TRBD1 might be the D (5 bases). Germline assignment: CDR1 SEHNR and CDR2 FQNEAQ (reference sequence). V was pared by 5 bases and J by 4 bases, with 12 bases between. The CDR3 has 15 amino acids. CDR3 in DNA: TGTGCCAGCAGCCCTCGGGACTTTTATAATTCACCCCTCCACTTT. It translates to CASSPRDFYNSPLHF.

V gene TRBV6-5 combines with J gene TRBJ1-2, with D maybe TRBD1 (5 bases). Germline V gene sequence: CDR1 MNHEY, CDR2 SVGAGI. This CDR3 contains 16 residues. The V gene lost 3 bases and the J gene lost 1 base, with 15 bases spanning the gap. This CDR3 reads CASSYTDTRYNYGYTF. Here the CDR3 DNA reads TGTGCCAGCAGTTATACGGACACTCGCTATAACTATGGCTACACCTTC.

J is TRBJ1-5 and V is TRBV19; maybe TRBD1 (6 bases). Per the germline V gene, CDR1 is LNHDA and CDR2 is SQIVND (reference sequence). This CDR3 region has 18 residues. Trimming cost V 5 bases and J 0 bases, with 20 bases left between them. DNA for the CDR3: TGTGCCAGTAGTTGGACAGCTAAAACCTTTTATAGCAATCAGCCCCAGCATTTT. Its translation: CASSWTAKTFYSNQPQHF. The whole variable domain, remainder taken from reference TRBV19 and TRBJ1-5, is DGGITQSPKYLFRKEGQNVTLSCEQNLNHDAMYWYRQDPGQGLRLIYYSQIVNDFQKGDIAEGYSVSREKKESFPLTVTSAQKNPTAFYLCASSWTAKTFYSNQPQHFGDGTRLSIL.

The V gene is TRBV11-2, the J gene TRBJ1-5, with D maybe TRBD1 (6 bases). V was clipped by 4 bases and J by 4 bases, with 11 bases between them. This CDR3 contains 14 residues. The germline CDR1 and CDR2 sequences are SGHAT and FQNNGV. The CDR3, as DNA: TGTGCCAGCAGCTCCCAGGGGCCGAATCAGCCCCAGCATTTT. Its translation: CASSSQGPNQPQHF.

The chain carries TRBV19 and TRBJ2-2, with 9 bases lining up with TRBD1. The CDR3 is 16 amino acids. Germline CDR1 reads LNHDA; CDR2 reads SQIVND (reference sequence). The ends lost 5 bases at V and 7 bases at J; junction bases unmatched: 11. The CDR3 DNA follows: TGTGCCAGTAGTCTCCTATTGACAGGGGGTTTCGGGGAGCTGTTTTTT. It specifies CASSLLLTGGFGELFF.

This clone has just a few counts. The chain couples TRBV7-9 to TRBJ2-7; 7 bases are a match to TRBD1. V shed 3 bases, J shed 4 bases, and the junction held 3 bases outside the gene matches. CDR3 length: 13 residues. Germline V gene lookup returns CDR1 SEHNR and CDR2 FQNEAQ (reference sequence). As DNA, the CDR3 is TGTGCCAGCAGCTTGTCAGGGGGATACGAGCAGTACTTC. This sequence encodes CASSLSGGYEQYF. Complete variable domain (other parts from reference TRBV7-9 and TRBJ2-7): DTGVSQNPRHKITKRGQNVTFRCDPISEHNRLYWYRQTLGQGPEFLTYFQNEAQLEKSRLLSDRFSAERPKGSFSTLEIQRTEQGDSAMYLCASSLSGGYEQYFGPGTRLTVT.

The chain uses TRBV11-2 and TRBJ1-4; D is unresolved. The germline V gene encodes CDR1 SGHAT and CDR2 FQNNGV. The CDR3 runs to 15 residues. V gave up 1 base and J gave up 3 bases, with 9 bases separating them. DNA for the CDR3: TGTGCCAGCAGCTTAGCTCTAGGTGCTAATGAAAAACTGTTTTTT. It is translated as CASSLALGANEKLFF.

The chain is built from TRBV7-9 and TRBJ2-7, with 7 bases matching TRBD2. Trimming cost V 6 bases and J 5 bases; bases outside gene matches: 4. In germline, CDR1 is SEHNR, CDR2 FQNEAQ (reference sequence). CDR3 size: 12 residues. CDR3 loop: CASSGEGHEQYF. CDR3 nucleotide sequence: TGTGCCAGCAGTGGGGAGGGCCACGAGCAGTACTTC.

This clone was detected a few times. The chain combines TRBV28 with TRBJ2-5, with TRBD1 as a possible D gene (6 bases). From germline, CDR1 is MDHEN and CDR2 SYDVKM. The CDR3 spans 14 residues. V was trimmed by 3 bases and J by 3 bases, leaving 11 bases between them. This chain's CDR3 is CASSFNDRKETQYF. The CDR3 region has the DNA TGTGCCAGCAGTTTCAACGACAGGAAAGAGACCCAGTACTTC.

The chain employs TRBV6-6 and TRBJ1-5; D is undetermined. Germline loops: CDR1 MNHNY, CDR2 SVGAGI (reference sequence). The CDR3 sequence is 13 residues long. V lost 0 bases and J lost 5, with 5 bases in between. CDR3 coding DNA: TGTGCCAGCAGTTACTCCGGGGATCAGCCCCAGCATTTT. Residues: CASSYSGDQPQHF.

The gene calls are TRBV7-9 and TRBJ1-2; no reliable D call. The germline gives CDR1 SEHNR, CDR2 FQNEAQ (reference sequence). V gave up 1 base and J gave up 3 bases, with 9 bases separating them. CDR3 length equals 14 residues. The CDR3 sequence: CASSLGAADYGYTF. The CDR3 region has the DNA TGTGCCAGCAGCTTAGGGGCAGCGGACTATGGCTACACCTTC.

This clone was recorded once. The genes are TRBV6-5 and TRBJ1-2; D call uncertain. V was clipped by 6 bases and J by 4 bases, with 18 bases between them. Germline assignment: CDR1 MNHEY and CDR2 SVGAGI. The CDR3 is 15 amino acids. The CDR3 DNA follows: TGTGCCAGCAGGGTGGGAGACACTCACTCCTATGGCTACACCTTC. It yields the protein CASRVGDTHSYGYTF.

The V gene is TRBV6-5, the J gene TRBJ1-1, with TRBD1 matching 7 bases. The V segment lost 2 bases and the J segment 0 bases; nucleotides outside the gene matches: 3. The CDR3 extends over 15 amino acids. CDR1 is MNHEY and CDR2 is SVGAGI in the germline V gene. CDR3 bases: TGTGCCAGCAGTTACGTGGGACAGATGAACACTGAAGCTTTCTTT. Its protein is CASSYVGQMNTEAFF.

CDR3 protein: CATSRDLTGVGQPQHF. The CDR3 DNA follows: TGTGCCACCAGCAGAGATCTTACAGGGGTGGGTCAGCCCCAGCATTTT. The chain joins TRBV15 to TRBJ1-5; 7 bases map to TRBD1. CDR1 and CDR2 from the germline V gene are LNHNV and YYDKDF (reference sequence). The CDR3 is 16 residues long. V lost 0 bases to trimming and J lost 6 bases; unmatched junction nucleotides: 8.

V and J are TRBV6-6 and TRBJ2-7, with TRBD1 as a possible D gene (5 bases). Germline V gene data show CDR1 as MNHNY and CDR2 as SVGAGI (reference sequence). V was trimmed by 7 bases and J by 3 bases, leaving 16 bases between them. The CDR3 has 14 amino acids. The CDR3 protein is CASISDQGHYEQYF. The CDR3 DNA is TGTGCCAGCATCAGTGACCAGGGTCACTACGAGCAGTACTTC.

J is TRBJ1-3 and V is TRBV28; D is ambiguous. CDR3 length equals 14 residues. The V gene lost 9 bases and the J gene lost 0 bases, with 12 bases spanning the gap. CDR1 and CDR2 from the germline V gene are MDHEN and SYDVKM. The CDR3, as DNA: TGTGCCAGTAGCTCAAAAGCCTCTGGAAACACCATATATTTT. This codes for CASSSKASGNTIYF. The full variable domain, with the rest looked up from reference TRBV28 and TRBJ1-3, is DVKVTQSSRYLVKRTGEKVFLECVQDMDHENMFWYRQDPGLGLRLIYFSYDVKMKEKGDIPEGYSVSREKKERFSLILESASTNQTSMYLCASSSKASGNTIYFGEGSWLTVV.

CDR3 region: CASSQNPRVHTQYF. The CDR3 nucleotides read TGTGCCAGCAGCCAAAATCCGCGGGTCCATACGCAGTATTTT. V and J are TRBV14 and TRBJ2-3; possibly TRBD2 for D (5 bases). Germline values: CDR1 SGHDN, CDR2 FVKESK. This CDR3 is 14 amino acids long. Trimming took off 2 bases at V and 7 bases at J, with 13 bases between the two ends.

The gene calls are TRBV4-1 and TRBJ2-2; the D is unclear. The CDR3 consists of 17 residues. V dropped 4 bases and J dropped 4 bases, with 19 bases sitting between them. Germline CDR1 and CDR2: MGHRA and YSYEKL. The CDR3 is CASSLELRSTVTGELFF. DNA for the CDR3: TGCGCCAGCAGCCTAGAGTTGAGGAGTACCGTCACCGGGGAGCTGTTTTTT.

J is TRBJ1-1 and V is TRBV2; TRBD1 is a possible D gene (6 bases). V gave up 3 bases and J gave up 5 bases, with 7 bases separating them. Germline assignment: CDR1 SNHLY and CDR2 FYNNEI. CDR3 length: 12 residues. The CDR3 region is CASSDRGTEAFF. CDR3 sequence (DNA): TGTGCCAGCAGTGACAGGGGAACTGAAGCTTTCTTT. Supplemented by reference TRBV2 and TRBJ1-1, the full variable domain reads EPEVTQTPSHQVTQMGQEVILRCVPISNHLYFYWYRQILGQKVEFLVSFYNNEISEKSEIFDDQFSVERPDGSNFTLKIRSTKLEDSAMYFCASSDRGTEAFFGQGTRLTVV.

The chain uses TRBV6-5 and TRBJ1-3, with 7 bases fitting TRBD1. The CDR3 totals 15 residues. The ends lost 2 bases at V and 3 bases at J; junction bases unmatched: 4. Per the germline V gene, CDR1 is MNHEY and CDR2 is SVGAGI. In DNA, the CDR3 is TGTGCCAGCAGTTACCGGTACAGGGGTGGAAACACCATATATTTT. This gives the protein CASSYRYRGGNTIYF.

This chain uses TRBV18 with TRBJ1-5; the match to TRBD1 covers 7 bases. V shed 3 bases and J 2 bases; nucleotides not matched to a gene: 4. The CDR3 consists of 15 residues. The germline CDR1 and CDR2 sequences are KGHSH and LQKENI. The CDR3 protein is CASSPSQGGNQPQHF. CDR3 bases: TGTGCCAGCTCACCTTCTCAGGGGGGCAATCAGCCCCAGCATTTT. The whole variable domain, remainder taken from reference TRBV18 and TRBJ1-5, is NAGVMQNPRHLVRRRGQEARLRCSPMKGHSHVYWYRQLPEEGLKFMVYLQKENIIDESGMPKERFSAEFPKEGPSILRIQQVVRGDSAAYFCASSPSQGGNQPQHFGDGTRLSIL.

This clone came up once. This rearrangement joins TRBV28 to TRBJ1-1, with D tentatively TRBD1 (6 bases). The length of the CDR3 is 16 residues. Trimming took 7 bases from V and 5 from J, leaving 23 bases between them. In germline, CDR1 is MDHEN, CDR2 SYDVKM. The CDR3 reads CASNPRGIFSWTEAFF. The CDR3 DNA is TGTGCCAGCAACCCCAGGGGAATTTTTTCGTGGACTGAAGCTTTCTTT.

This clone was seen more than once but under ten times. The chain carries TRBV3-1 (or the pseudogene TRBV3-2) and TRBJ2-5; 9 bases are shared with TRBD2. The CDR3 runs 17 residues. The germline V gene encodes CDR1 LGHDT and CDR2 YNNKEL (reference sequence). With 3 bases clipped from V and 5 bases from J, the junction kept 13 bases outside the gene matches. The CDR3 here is CASSHGSGGLEAETQYF. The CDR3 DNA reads TGTGCCAGCAGCCATGGTAGCGGGGGACTCGAGGCGGAGACCCAGTACTTC.

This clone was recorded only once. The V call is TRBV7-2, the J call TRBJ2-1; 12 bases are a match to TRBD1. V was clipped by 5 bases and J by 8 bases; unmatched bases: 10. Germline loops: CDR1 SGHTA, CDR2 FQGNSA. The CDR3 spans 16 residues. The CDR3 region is CASSRTGTGGWDEQFF. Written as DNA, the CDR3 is TGTGCCAGCAGCCGCACCGGGACAGGGGGCTGGGATGAGCAGTTCTTC.

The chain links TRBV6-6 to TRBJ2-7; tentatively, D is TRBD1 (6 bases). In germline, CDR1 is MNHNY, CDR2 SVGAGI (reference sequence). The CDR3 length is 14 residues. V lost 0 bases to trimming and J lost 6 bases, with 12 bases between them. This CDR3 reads CASSYSPAGVEQYF. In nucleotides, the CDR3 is TGTGCCAGCAGTTACTCTCCGGCAGGGGTCGAGCAGTACTTC.

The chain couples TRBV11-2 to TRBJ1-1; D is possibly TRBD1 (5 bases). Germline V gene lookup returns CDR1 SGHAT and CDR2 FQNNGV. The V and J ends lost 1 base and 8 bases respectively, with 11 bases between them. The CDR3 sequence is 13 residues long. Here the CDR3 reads CASSLGLAGEAFF. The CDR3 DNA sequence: TGTGCCAGCAGCTTAGGTTTGGCAGGGGAAGCTTTCTTT.

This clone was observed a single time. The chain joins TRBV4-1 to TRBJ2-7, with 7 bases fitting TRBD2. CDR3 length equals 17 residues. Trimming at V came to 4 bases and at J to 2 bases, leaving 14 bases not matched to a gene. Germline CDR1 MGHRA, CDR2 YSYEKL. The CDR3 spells CASSPSVGLADPYEQYF. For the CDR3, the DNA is TGCGCCAGCAGCCCCAGTGTTGGTCTAGCGGACCCCTACGAGCAGTACTTC.

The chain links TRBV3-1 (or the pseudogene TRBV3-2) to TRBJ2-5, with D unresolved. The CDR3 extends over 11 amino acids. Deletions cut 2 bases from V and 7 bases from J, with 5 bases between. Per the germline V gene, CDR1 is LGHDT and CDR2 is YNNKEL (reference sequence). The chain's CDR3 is CASSQYLTQYF. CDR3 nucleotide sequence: TGTGCCAGCAGCCAATATCTGACCCAGTACTTC.

CDR3 protein: CATTEASGTEAFF. As DNA, the CDR3 is TGCGCCACCACCGAGGCCAGTGGGACTGAAGCTTTCTTT. The chain couples TRBV5-1 to TRBJ1-1; unclear D gene. CDR3 length: 13 residues. V shed 9 bases and J shed 5 bases, with 17 bases lying between them. Germline V CDR1 and CDR2: SGHRS, YFSETQ.

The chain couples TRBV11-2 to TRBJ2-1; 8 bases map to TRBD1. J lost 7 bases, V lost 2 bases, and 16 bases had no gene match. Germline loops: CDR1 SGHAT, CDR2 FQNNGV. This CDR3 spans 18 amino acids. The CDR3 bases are TGTGCCAGCAGCTTAAAAGGGAGAATCGGACAGGGTAGAAATGAGCAGTTCTTC. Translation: CASSLKGRIGQGRNEQFF.

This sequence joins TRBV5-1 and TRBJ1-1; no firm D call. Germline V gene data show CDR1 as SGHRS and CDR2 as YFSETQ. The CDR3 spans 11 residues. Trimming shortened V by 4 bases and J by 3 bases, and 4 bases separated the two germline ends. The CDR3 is CASSLDTEAFF. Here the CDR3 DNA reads TGCGCCAGCAGCCTCGACACTGAAGCTTTCTTT.